Listed here are 23 T cell receptor beta chains from one sample, sequenced in a study of shared clonotypes between healthy human individuals. Assay: immunoSEQ multiplex PCR; the TCRdb copy retains only in-frame clones and omits some. The sample yields about 2 million clones, about 95% seen once. Only CD45RO-negative cells positively selected for CCR7 counted as naive CD8 cells, so terminally differentiated effector memory CD45RA+ cells were excluded. Sequenced input: naive CD8+ T cells sorted from blood. These TCRs come from a man younger than 35 in good health.

This chain uses TRBV19 with TRBJ1-1; TRBD1 agrees at 7 bases. The CDR3 spans 17 residues. The germline CDR1 and CDR2 sequences are LNHDA and SQIVND (reference sequence). Trimming removed 5 bases from V and 2 bases from J; junction bases left unmatched: 14. The CDR3 protein is CASSPRQGPPPNTEAFF. DNA for the CDR3: TGTGCCAGTAGTCCCAGACAGGGACCCCCTCCAAACACTGAAGCTTTCTTT.

The chain carries TRBV5-3 and TRBJ2-1, with 9 bases fitting TRBD1. TRBV5-3 is flagged as an ORF with uncertain function. The length of the CDR3 is 16 residues. The V segment lost 7 bases and the J segment 8 bases; nucleotides outside the gene matches: 16. CDR3 region: CARYCLGDREGDEQFF. The CDR3 DNA sequence: TGTGCCAGATACTGCTTAGGGGACAGGGAAGGTGATGAGCAGTTCTTC.

The chain couples TRBV5-6 to TRBJ2-4, with no clear D. The germline V and J ends were trimmed by 6 bases and 3 bases, with 10 bases remaining between them. The CDR3 extends over 13 amino acids. Germline V lookup: CDR1 SGHDT, CDR2 YYEEEE. The DNA for the CDR3 is TGTGCCAGCAATGAAGGTAGCAAAAACATTCAGTACTTC. Amino acids: CASNEGSKNIQYF.

V is TRBV13 and J is TRBJ2-7; 8 bases align to TRBD2. CDR1 and CDR2 (germline): PRHDT, FYEKMQ (reference sequence). V shed 6 bases, J shed 4 bases, and the junction held 8 bases outside the gene matches. The CDR3 length is 14 residues. CDR3 nucleotides: TGTGCCAGCAGAGCCGGGGGGGAGGCGTACGAGCAGTACTTC. Its translation is CASRAGGEAYEQYF.

The J gene is TRBJ2-4, the V gene TRBV5-4, with 10 nucleotides matching TRBD1. Losses at the gene ends were 4 bases for V and 9 bases for J; bases not matched to a gene: 4. CDR3 size: 13 residues. Germline values: CDR1 SGHNT, CDR2 YYREEE (reference sequence). DNA for the CDR3: TGTGCCAGCAGCGGGACAGGGGACGGCATTCAGTACTTC. This encodes CASSGTGDGIQYF.

This clone was detected once. The J gene is TRBJ2-1, the V gene TRBV27; 9 bases map to TRBD1. The germline V gene encodes CDR1 MNHEY and CDR2 SMNVEV (reference sequence). V gave up 6 bases and J gave up 6 bases; unmatched junction bases: 3. This CDR3 is built from 13 residues. The DNA for the CDR3 is TGTGCCAGCAGCCGACAGGGGGTCAATGAGCAGTTCTTC. It yields the protein CASSRQGVNEQFF.

The CDR3 DNA sequence: TGTGCCAGCGGAGTGAGCTACGAGCAGTACTTC. This sequence encodes CASGVSYEQYF. J is TRBJ2-7 and V is TRBV25-1; D uncertain. The CDR3 consists of 11 residues. CDR1 and CDR2 (germline): MGHDK, SYGVNS. V lost 8 bases to trimming and J lost 3 bases, with 8 bases between them.

The chain has TRBV5-6 and TRBJ2-7; 9 nucleotides match TRBD1. Germline assignment: CDR1 SGHDT and CDR2 YYEEEE. V lost 0 bases to trimming and J lost 2 bases; unmatched junction nucleotides: 3. This CDR3 has 15 amino acids. The chain's CDR3 is CASSLGRDRAYEQYF. The CDR3 region has the DNA TGTGCCAGCAGCTTGGGTCGGGACAGGGCCTACGAGCAGTACTTC.

The V and J genes are TRBV28 and TRBJ1-1; tentative D call: TRBD1 (5 bases). Germline-derived CDR1 and CDR2 are MDHEN and SYDVKM. V was trimmed by 4 bases and J by 1 base, leaving 13 bases between them. The CDR3 is 15 residues long. The CDR3 DNA sequence: TGTGCCAGCAGTTGGGGGACGGCGGGGAACACTGAAGCTTTCTTT. It encodes CASSWGTAGNTEAFF.

In its sample, this clone was seen once. The chain is built from TRBV5-1 and TRBJ1-1; TRBD1 matches at 8 bases. The CDR3 runs 15 residues. Germline assignment: CDR1 SGHRS and CDR2 YFSETQ. V was clipped by 0 bases and J by 1 base; unmatched bases: 2. The CDR3 loop reads CASSLVDRENTEAFF. As DNA, the CDR3 is TGCGCCAGCAGCTTGGTGGACAGGGAGAACACTGAAGCTTTCTTT.

The chain joins TRBV4-1 to TRBJ2-3, with 11 bases lining up with TRBD2. The V segment lost 9 bases and the J segment 4 bases; nucleotides outside the gene matches: 9. The CDR3 totals 15 residues. CDR1 and CDR2 (germline): MGHRA, YSYEKL. The CDR3 bases are TGCGCCAGTTCGGGGACTAGCGGAGCCCCAGATACGCAGTATTTT. Translating it yields CASSGTSGAPDTQYF.

A note on this clone: The same CDR3 also results from other DNA sequences found in this sample. The J gene is TRBJ2-7, the V gene TRBV10-2; TRBD1 might be the D (6 bases). V was clipped by 6 bases and J by 2 bases, with 11 bases between them. CDR3 length: 13 amino acids. CDR1 is WSHSY and CDR2 is SAAADI in the germline V gene. CDR3 loop: CASSLDRAYEQYF. CDR3 DNA: TGCGCCAGCAGCCTGGACAGAGCCTACGAGCAGTACTTC.

The genes are TRBV30 and TRBJ2-1; D remains unclear. Germline V gene data show CDR1 as GTSNPN and CDR2 as SVGIG (reference sequence). This CDR3 region has 12 residues. Trimming cost V 2 bases and J 7 bases, with 9 bases left between them. DNA of the CDR3: TGTGCCTGGAGTCTTAGTGGGAATGAGCAGTTCTTC. This translates into CAWSLSGNEQFF.

This sequence joins TRBV25-1 and TRBJ1-4; no reliable D call. CDR1 is MGHDK and CDR2 is SYGVNS in the germline V gene. The CDR3 loop spans 11 amino acids. V gave up 3 bases and J gave up 14 bases, with 10 bases separating them. The CDR3 region has the DNA TGTGCCAGCAGTGAGGGTGTTATCCTGTTTTTT. The encoded protein is CASSEGVILFF.

The chain employs TRBV5-1 and TRBJ2-3; D remains unclear. V was cut by 4 bases and J by 11 bases, with 11 bases left in between. The CDR3 sequence is 11 residues long. The germline gives CDR1 SGHRS, CDR2 YFSETQ. The CDR3 DNA is TGCGCCAGCAGCACCCGAGTTGAGCAGTATTTT. It is translated as CASSTRVEQYF. Drawing the rest from reference TRBV5-1 and TRBJ2-3, the complete variable domain is KAGVTQTPRYLIKTRGQQVTLSCSPISGHRSVSWYQQTPGQGLQFLFEYFSETQRNKGNFPGRFSGRQFSNSRSEMNVSTLELGDSALYLCASSTRVEQYFGPGTRLTVL.

The chain employs TRBV11-2 and TRBJ2-7, with D perhaps matching TRBD2 (6 bases). The V gene lost 5 bases and the J gene lost 5 bases, with 10 bases spanning the gap. The CDR3 totals 12 residues. Germline V gene data show CDR1 as SGHAT and CDR2 as FQNNGV. The DNA of the CDR3 is TGTGCCAGCAGCCGGGGGAAAAACGAGCAGTACTTC. Its protein is CASSRGKNEQYF. The whole variable domain, remainder taken from reference TRBV11-2 and TRBJ2-7, is EAGVAQSPRYKIIEKRQSVAFWCNPISGHATLYWYQQILGQGPKLLIQFQNNGVVDDSQLPKDRFSAERLKGVDSTLKIQPAKLEDSAVYLCASSRGKNEQYFGPGTRLTVT.

This clone was observed once. The chain recombines TRBV7-9 with TRBJ2-2; D remains ambiguous. This CDR3 has 12 amino acids. V shed 3 bases and J shed 6 bases, with 5 bases lying between them. From germline, CDR1 is SEHNR and CDR2 FQNEAQ (reference sequence). CDR3 residues: CASSLRSGELFF. The CDR3 nucleotides are TGTGCCAGCAGCTTGCGTTCCGGGGAGCTGTTTTTT. Drawing the rest from reference TRBV7-9 and TRBJ2-2, the complete variable domain is DTGVSQNPRHKITKRGQNVTFRCDPISEHNRLYWYRQTLGQGPEFLTYFQNEAQLEKSRLLSDRFSAERPKGSFSTLEIQRTEQGDSAMYLCASSLRSGELFFGEGSRLTVL.

This CDR3 reads CAISEWTGLETQYF. CDR3 coding DNA: TGTGCCATCAGTGAATGGACAGGGCTGGAGACCCAGTACTTC. The V and J genes are TRBV10-3 and TRBJ2-5, with 8 bases fitting TRBD1. CDR3 length: 14 residues. The V gene end was trimmed by 3 bases and the J gene end by 5 bases; junction bases not matched to a gene: 5. Germline V gives CDR1 ENHRY, CDR2 SYGVKD.

This chain joins TRBV7-9 and TRBJ1-4, with a tentative D call TRBD1 (6 bases). Germline-derived CDR1 and CDR2 are SEHNR and FQNEAQ (reference sequence). CDR3 length: 14 amino acids. Trimming shortened V by 1 base and J by 5 bases, and 8 bases separated the two germline ends. CDR3 loop: CASSLDRENEKLFF. CDR3 bases: TGTGCCAGCAGCTTAGACAGGGAGAATGAAAAACTGTTTTTT. The variable domain in full, with the rest retrieved from reference TRBV7-9 and TRBJ1-4, is DTGVSQNPRHKITKRGQNVTFRCDPISEHNRLYWYRQTLGQGPEFLTYFQNEAQLEKSRLLSDRFSAERPKGSFSTLEIQRTEQGDSAMYLCASSLDRENEKLFFGSGTQLSVL.

V and J are TRBV13 and TRBJ2-1; 8 nucleotides agree with TRBD2. The CDR3 sequence is 15 residues long. The germline V gene has CDR1 PRHDT and CDR2 FYEKMQ (reference sequence). Unmatched junction bases numbered 8, after V lost 1 base and J lost 9 bases. CDR3 in DNA: TGTGCCAGCAGCTTAGAAGACGGGGGGGCCAGTGAGCAGTTCTTC. It yields the protein CASSLEDGGASEQFF.

The V call is TRBV13, the J call TRBJ2-1; D may be TRBD2 (5 bases). Germline V gene lookup returns CDR1 PRHDT and CDR2 FYEKMQ (reference sequence). This CDR3 contains 15 residues. Trimming removed 1 base from V and 9 bases from J, with 16 bases in between. The chain's CDR3 is CASSLDPNNGGEQFF. CDR3 nucleotide sequence: TGTGCCAGCAGCTTAGACCCTAATAATGGAGGTGAGCAGTTCTTC.

V and J are TRBV11-2 and TRBJ1-1; a possible D gene is TRBD1 (5 bases). V was pared by 6 bases and J by 1 base, with 12 bases between. The CDR3 has 14 residues. Germline V gene sequence: CDR1 SGHAT, CDR2 FQNNGV. CDR3 loop: CASRGWGWNTEAFF. The CDR3 bases are TGTGCCAGCAGGGGATGGGGGTGGAACACTGAAGCTTTCTTT.

The chain links TRBV7-9 to TRBJ2-2; D unclear. Germline lookup yields CDR1 SEHNR and CDR2 FQNEAQ (reference sequence). The ends were cut back, 6 bases at V and 8 bases at J, with 10 bases in the middle. The CDR3 totals 12 residues. The CDR3: CASRRALGELFF. The CDR3 coding sequence is TGTGCCAGCAGACGGGCCCTAGGGGAGCTGTTTTTT.